The rows below give T cell receptor beta chains drawn from one sample of a study of CD8 T cells in ankylosing spondylitis. TCRdb re-analysed the 5' RACE reads in MiXCR, keeping a single row per CDR3 protein. The sample carries under 550,000 distinct CDR3 sequences, around 26% recorded once. The sample taken for sequencing was blood, either unsorted or a sorted T cell fraction (not recorded which). The source is a male donor with ankylosing spondylitis. Both conserved end residues are part of each CDR3. Each record gives: V gene, clone size, J gene, D gene, CDR3 DNA, CDR3 protein. The D gene is left open where the match is weak. Part of the rows lack a size; the others show once, few, many or a class for expanded clones.

v_call: TRBV4-2; clone_size: -; j_call: TRBJ2-2; d_call: TRBD1; cdr3_nt: TGTGCCAGCAGCCAAGGAGGGGGCGGAAACACCGGGGAGCTGTTTTTT; cdr3_aa: CASSQGGGGNTGELFF
v_call: TRBV5-1; clone_size: few; j_call: TRBJ2-1; d_call: TRBD2; cdr3_nt: TGCGCCAGCAGCTTGTTGACTAGCCATTCGTACAATGAGCAGTTCTTC; cdr3_aa: CASSLLTSHSYNEQFF
v_call: TRBV4-1; clone_size: -; j_call: TRBJ1-2; d_call: -; cdr3_nt: TGCGCCAGCAGCCAAGAAGCCGACGGTATCTATGGCTACACCTTC; cdr3_aa: CASSQEADGIYGYTF
v_call: TRBV19; clone_size: -; j_call: TRBJ2-1; d_call: TRBD1; cdr3_nt: TGTGCCAGTAGTATAGGGGACAGGGGTCCCTACAATGAGCAGTTCTTC; cdr3_aa: CASSIGDRGPYNEQFF
v_call: TRBV5-1; clone_size: few; j_call: TRBJ1-1; d_call: -; cdr3_nt: TGCGCCAGCAGCTCCGCAGGGGCGCAAACTGAAGCTTTCTTT; cdr3_aa: CASSSAGAQTEAFF
v_call: TRBV14; clone_size: -; j_call: TRBJ1-2; d_call: -; cdr3_nt: TGTGCCAGCAGCGAGAAAGCGACTACTAACTATGGCTACACCTTC; cdr3_aa: CASSEKATTNYGYTF
v_call: TRBV7-9; clone_size: few; j_call: TRBJ1-1; d_call: -; cdr3_nt: TGTGCCAGCAGCTTACAGTCGCTGGTGAACACTGAAGCTTTCTTT; cdr3_aa: CASSLQSLVNTEAFF
v_call: TRBV5-1; clone_size: -; j_call: TRBJ1-4; d_call: TRBD1; cdr3_nt: TGCGCCAGCAGCTCCAGCTCAGGGGGACGAGGTGAAAAACTGTTTTTT; cdr3_aa: CASSSSSGGRGEKLFF
v_call: TRBV29-1; clone_size: few; j_call: TRBJ1-2; d_call: TRBD1; cdr3_nt: TGCAGCGTTGGTCCAAGACAGGGGTCGGGAGGCTACACCTTC; cdr3_aa: CSVGPRQGSGGYTF
v_call: TRBV29-1; clone_size: -; j_call: TRBJ2-1; d_call: -; cdr3_nt: TGCAGCGCGAGGGACATGGGGTCCTACAATGAGCAGTTCTTC; cdr3_aa: CSARDMGSYNEQFF
v_call: TRBV20-1; clone_size: -; j_call: TRBJ2-3; d_call: -; cdr3_nt: TGCAGTGCGTGGGCCCCTAGCACAGATACGCAGTATTTT; cdr3_aa: CSAWAPSTDTQYF
v_call: TRBV5-1; clone_size: few; j_call: TRBJ2-3; d_call: TRBD2; cdr3_nt: TGCGCCAGCAGCTTGAGTGTAGCGGGACCAGGATTCACAGATACGCAGTATTTT; cdr3_aa: CASSLSVAGPGFTDTQYF
v_call: TRBV7-9; clone_size: -; j_call: TRBJ2-6; d_call: TRBD1; cdr3_nt: TGTGCCGGTGCGACAGGGTTTGGGGCCAACGTCCTGACTTTC; cdr3_aa: CAGATGFGANVLTF
v_call: TRBV11-2; clone_size: -; j_call: TRBJ2-2; d_call: TRBD2; cdr3_nt: TGTGCCAGCAGCTCGGGCTGGGGAGGGACCGGGGAGCTGTTTTTT; cdr3_aa: CASSSGWGGTGELFF
v_call: TRBV12-3/TRBV12-4; clone_size: -; j_call: TRBJ1-1; d_call: -; cdr3_nt: TGTGCCAGCAGACGGGGGTTTGGAGCTTTCTTT; cdr3_aa: CASRRGFGAFF
v_call: TRBV20-1; clone_size: -; j_call: TRBJ2-3; d_call: TRBD2; cdr3_nt: TGCAGTGCTAGAGGTCGCGGGAGGGCAGGAACAGATACGCAGTATTTT; cdr3_aa: CSARGRGRAGTDTQYF
v_call: TRBV12-3/TRBV12-4; clone_size: many; j_call: TRBJ2-1; d_call: TRBD1; cdr3_nt: TGTGCCAGCAGTTTCGGGACAGGATACAATGAGCAGTTCTTC; cdr3_aa: CASSFGTGYNEQFF
v_call: TRBV5-6; clone_size: few; j_call: TRBJ2-6; d_call: -; cdr3_nt: TGTGCCAGCAGCTTGATTGGGGCCAACGTCCTGACTTTC; cdr3_aa: CASSLIGANVLTF
v_call: TRBV12-3/TRBV12-4; clone_size: -; j_call: TRBJ2-1; d_call: -; cdr3_nt: TGTGCCAGCAGCCCTATGCCGAGCCTGTCCTACAATGAGCAGTTCTTC; cdr3_aa: CASSPMPSLSYNEQFF
v_call: TRBV5-1; clone_size: -; j_call: TRBJ2-1; d_call: -; cdr3_nt: TGCGCCAGCAGGAGGGATACGGACAATAGTGAGCAGTTCTTC; cdr3_aa: CASRRDTDNSEQFF